The rows below give T cell receptor beta chains drawn from one sample of a study of control samples from healthy donors and cancer patients. Profiling relied on immunoSEQ multiplex PCR, and the TCRdb table lists in-frame clones only, not all of them. The table records approximately 94,000 clones, about 88% of them present only once. What was sequenced was blood. Receptors were obtained from a woman aged 45-65 years in good health. Both conserved end residues are part of each CDR3. The D gene is left open where the match is weak.

CDR3 length | J gene | V gene | D gene | CDR3 protein
14 | TRBJ2-5 | TRBV2 | TRBD1 | CASRATGGQETQYF
14 | TRBJ2-7 | TRBV28 | . | CASSSAVRLDEQYF
13 | TRBJ2-7 | TRBV29-1 | TRBD2 | CSVWTSGSYEQYF
14 | TRBJ2-5 | TRBV9 | TRBD2 | CASSVGAGRETQYF
14 | TRBJ2-1 | TRBV7-9 | . | CASSSGPSGDEQFF
11 | TRBJ1-2 | TRBV20-1 | . | CSAGGDYGYTF
16 | TRBJ1-2 | TRBV7-3 | TRBD1 | CASSPTGTGARYGYTF
14 | TRBJ2-3 | TRBV28 | . | CASEKKGPTDTQYF
13 | TRBJ1-2 | TRBV7-2 | . | CASSVPEKYGYTF
15 | TRBJ1-6 | TRBV19 | TRBD1 | CASRVSRDSNSPLHF
14 | TRBJ2-5 | TRBV5-1 | TRBD2 | CASRIRPGGETQYF
15 | TRBJ2-5 | TRBV5-1 | . | CASSLAFSGWETQYF
18 | TRBJ2-7 | TRBV12-5 | TRBD1 | CASGLVFGTGESLWEQYF
14 | TRBJ2-1 | TRBV13 | . | CASSLGPGYNEQFF
13 | TRBJ2-1 | TRBV2 | . | CASSEGVGGEQFF
14 | TRBJ2-5 | TRBV2 | . | CASSEQVGQETQYF
14 | TRBJ2-7 | TRBV28 | . | CASSLHPSQYEQYF
14 | TRBJ2-3 | TRBV5-6 | . | CASSSDSYTDTQYF
12 | TRBJ2-7 | TRBV18 | . | CASSPPEGGEYF
17 | TRBJ2-2 | TRBV7-9 | TRBD2 | CARRFWAGRGGAGELFF
15 | TRBJ2-7 | TRBV27 | . | CASSLGQGLAYEQYF
14 | TRBJ2-2 | TRBV6-5 | . | CASSYALGTGELFF
16 | TRBJ2-1 | TRBV24-1 | TRBD2 | CATSDGRGGSRNEQFF
18 | TRBJ2-5 | TRBV4-1 | TRBD1 | CASSQEVTGGGYQETQYF
15 | TRBJ1-5 | TRBV30 | . | CAWGSRGRGEQPQHF
19 | TRBJ2-1 | TRBV4-2 | TRBD2 | CASSQAQARRSGRDNEQFF
18 | TRBJ2-3 | TRBV6-1 | TRBD2 | CASSEMWGGTSSTDTQYF
13 | TRBJ1-5 | TRBV6-5 | . | CASRPDRNQPQHF
15 | TRBJ1-1 | TRBV7-9 | TRBD1 | CASSLAQGGQSEAFF
13 | TRBJ2-7 | TRBV6-5 | . | CASSYSRGAEQYF
14 | TRBJ2-5 | TRBV27 | TRBD2 | CASPGIAGSETQYF
17 | TRBJ2-5 | TRBV11-2 | TRBD2 | CASSPGTSGRAGETQYF
12 | TRBJ2-7 | TRBV6-5 | TRBD2 | CASESGTYEQYF
15 | TRBJ1-4 | TRBV6-5 | TRBD1 | CASRLTTGAGEKLFF
11 | TRBJ2-4 | TRBV2 | . | CATRAKNIQYF
15 | TRBJ1-2 | TRBV6-1 | . | CASSELQGSTGGYTF
14 | TRBJ1-1 | TRBV6-5 | TRBD1 | CASRGTGPPGEAFF
15 | TRBJ2-5 | TRBV9 | . | CASSAGEALQETQYF
14 | TRBJ2-7 | TRBV6-6 | . | CASSYSPGSYEQYF
13 | TRBJ2-7 | TRBV12-3/TRBV12-4 | TRBD1 | CASSTGGVYEQYF
17 | TRBJ2-1 | TRBV19 | TRBD2 | CASSIVRAGGPYNEQFF
17 | TRBJ2-1 | TRBV9 | TRBD2 | CASSVGTSGGTYNEQFF
14 | TRBJ2-1 | TRBV11-2 | . | CASSSPRRRDEQFF
16 | TRBJ2-2 | TRBV9 | . | CASSVSRTANTGELFF
16 | TRBJ1-6 | TRBV9 | TRBD1 | CASSGGGRDYNSPLHF
13 | TRBJ2-2 | TRBV29-1 | . | CSVYRWDTGELFF
13 | TRBJ1-1 | TRBV19 | TRBD1 | CASRQGWSTEAFF
13 | TRBJ2-7 | TRBV7-2 | TRBD1 | CASSLEGGRGQYF
15 | TRBJ2-4 | TRBV10-3 | . | CAISEGVVTKNIQYF
16 | TRBJ2-5 | TRBV5-6 | TRBD2 | CASSLWRGGSQETQYF
14 | TRBJ2-3 | TRBV11-3 | . | CASSAARATDTQYF
14 | TRBJ2-3 | TRBV25-1 | TRBD1 | CASSRDRYTDTQYF
13 | TRBJ1-4 | TRBV12-3/TRBV12-4 | . | CASKLQGDEKLFF
12 | TRBJ2-7 | TRBV3-1/TRBV3-2 | . | CASSQVKTRQYF
16 | TRBJ1-3 | TRBV3-1/TRBV3-2 | . | CASSLMTVSFGNTIYF
14 | TRBJ2-3 | TRBV5-8 | . | CASSLEQVTDTQYF